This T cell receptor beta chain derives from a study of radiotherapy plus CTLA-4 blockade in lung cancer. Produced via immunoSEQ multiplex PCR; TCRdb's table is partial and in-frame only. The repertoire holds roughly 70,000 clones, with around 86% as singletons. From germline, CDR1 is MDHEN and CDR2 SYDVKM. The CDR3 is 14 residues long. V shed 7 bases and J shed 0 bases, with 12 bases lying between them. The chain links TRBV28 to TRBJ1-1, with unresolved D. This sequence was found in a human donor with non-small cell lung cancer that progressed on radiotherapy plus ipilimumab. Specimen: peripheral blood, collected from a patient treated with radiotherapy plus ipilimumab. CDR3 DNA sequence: TGTGCCAGCATAAAGGAGATAATGAACACTGAAGCTTTCTTT. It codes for CASIKEIMNTEAFF.